This is a list of T cell receptor beta chains from one sample in a study of T cell responses to AZD1222 COVID-19 vaccine. Assay: immunoSEQ multiplex PCR; the TCRdb copy retains only in-frame clones and omits some. The profile shows approximately 64,000 clones, roughly 89% of them singletons. Source: peripheral blood, taken on day 0 of AZD1222 vaccination. The receptor set was obtained from an adult in good health. Both conserved end residues are part of each CDR3. A D gene is named only where the DNA matches it firmly.

V gene	D gene	J gene	CDR3 protein
TRBV19	-	TRBJ2-2	CASTPRGPFGELFF
TRBV6-4	TRBD1	TRBJ1-5	CASAGQASNQPQHF
TRBV11-3	TRBD1	TRBJ2-1	CASSLGDRGRWHNEQFF
TRBV29-1	-	TRBJ2-7	CSVRAGAIYEQYF
TRBV18	-	TRBJ1-1	CASSPPGEAFF
TRBV4-3	-	TRBJ1-3	CASSQDRVAGNTIYF
TRBV27	TRBD1	TRBJ1-6	CASRAGTGHSPLHF
TRBV6-5	-	TRBJ1-4	CASSYSDPATNEKLFF
TRBV7-2	-	TRBJ2-3	CASSPLEADTQYF
TRBV11-3	-	TRBJ2-7	CASSFSGQGDYEQYF
TRBV7-6	TRBD2	TRBJ2-1	CASSSLMGLAVNEQFF
TRBV6-5	-	TRBJ1-1	CASSYSMGLLNTEAFF
TRBV28	-	TRBJ1-2	CASSIRDGPLYGYTF
TRBV5-5	-	TRBJ1-6	CASSLGQASSYNSPLHF
TRBV18	TRBD1	TRBJ1-4	CASSADREEEKLFF
TRBV19	-	TRBJ1-1	CASSGYRGAEAFF
TRBV5-1	-	TRBJ2-1	CASSLSAGKTGEQFF
TRBV15	-	TRBJ2-7	CATSRDLGRTPYEQYF
TRBV5-4	-	TRBJ2-7	CASSLLRGFHEQYF
TRBV30	-	TRBJ1-1	CAWSRGTNTEAFF
TRBV7-2	-	TRBJ1-6	CASSLGRVENSPLHF
TRBV11-3	-	TRBJ2-1	CASSLGQGGSSYNEQFF
TRBV7-6	-	TRBJ1-3	CASSLLWGAGNTIYF
TRBV6-1	-	TRBJ1-2	CASSGFLQGSNYGYTF
TRBV19	-	TRBJ2-7	CASSRGAYEQYF
TRBV18	-	TRBJ1-1	CASSPGSGETEAFF
TRBV6-2/TRBV6-3	TRBD1	TRBJ1-5	CASSLGAGGKPQHF
TRBV19	TRBD1	TRBJ1-4	CASTPTGPFEKLFF
TRBV19	TRBD1	TRBJ1-1	CASSTHKQGRLTTEAFF
TRBV7-2	TRBD1	TRBJ1-1	CASSLGVTGSVAFF
TRBV7-2	-	TRBJ2-1	CASSFRQAYNEQFF
TRBV7-2	TRBD1	TRBJ2-7	CASRPTGQGNEQYF
TRBV30	TRBD2	TRBJ2-7	CAWKRGAGGYEQYF
TRBV7-8	-	TRBJ2-1	CASSLVGQGSSNEQFF
TRBV18	-	TRBJ2-1	CASSPPSGDNEQFF
TRBV6-2/TRBV6-3	-	TRBJ1-5	CASSPVAYSNQPQHF
TRBV14	-	TRBJ2-2	CASSPQGVQIKTGELFF
TRBV5-6	-	TRBJ1-5	CASSFLGERDNQPQHF
TRBV5-5	-	TRBJ1-6	CASSPYQLGSRPLHF
TRBV4-2	-	TRBJ1-1	CASSQPPTGSEAFF
TRBV6-5	-	TRBJ2-1	CASSFDRNEQFF
TRBV3-1/TRBV3-2	-	TRBJ1-2	CASSQVNIDYGYTF
TRBV7-9	TRBD1	TRBJ1-1	CASSHPTGGTEAFF
TRBV6-5	-	TRBJ2-2	CASSYSTRRTGELFF
TRBV16	-	TRBJ2-7	CASSHPQEGSSYEQYF
TRBV29-1	-	TRBJ1-1	CSLQRGGVNTEAFF
TRBV29-1	-	TRBJ1-2	CSVDEEGYYGYTF
TRBV4-3	-	TRBJ1-1	CASSQELLAGSTEAFF
TRBV6-2/TRBV6-3	-	TRBJ1-4	CASSYSESATNEKLFF
TRBV19	TRBD1	TRBJ2-7	CASSPGGSAYEQYF
TRBV2	TRBD1	TRBJ1-1	CASKPQGTNTEAFF
TRBV29-1	TRBD1	TRBJ2-1	CSVVVIQGARYNEQFF
TRBV9	TRBD2	TRBJ2-3	CASSHDPTKSGGPTDTQYF